The source of this TCR beta chain is a study of beta chain features in type 1 diabetes. Overall study: The samples had approximately 110 million sorted cells examined in all.

Overall study results and limits: For cells with high TCR expression, cDNA sequencing could yield over-representation.

With regard to this clone: No antigen is known for it.

Expressed TCRB transcripts were sequenced, since all the RNA that had been isolated was reverse transcribed. Using immunoSEQ multiplex PCR, the repertoire was profiled, and TCRdb retains in-frame clones only, with some absent. The table lists under 450,000 clones, approximately 14% of them singletons. V was clipped by 6 bases and J by 7 bases; unmatched bases: 9. Germline V gives CDR1 SQVTM, CDR2 ANQGSEA. CDR3 length: 15 amino acids. This chain connects TRBV29-1 to TRBJ2-1; 13 nucleotides line up with TRBD2. The specimen sequenced was naive CD4+ T cells from blood. This receptor was identified in a young man in good health. The CDR3 reads CSVGRTSGGWNEQFF. CDR3 nucleotides: TGCAGCGTGGGGCGGACTAGCGGGGGTTGGAATGAGCAGTTCTTC.